These 10 T cell receptor beta chains were sequenced from one sample in a study of ipilimumab plus nivolumab after autologous stem cell transplantation. Data came from immunoSEQ multiplex PCR; TCRdb stores just in-frame clones and leaves some out. Among 15,000 to 20,000 clones listed, 65% to 80% were seen once. Source: PBMCs, taken in a trial of ipilimumab plus nivolumab as post-transplant consolidation. The source of these receptors is a male donor with diffuse large B-cell lymphoma.

The chain carries TRBV4-1 and TRBJ2-1, with D uncertain. V was shortened by 0 bases and J by 9 bases, with 12 bases between the two germline ends. CDR1 and CDR2 (germline): MGHRA, YSYEKL. This CDR3 comprises 14 residues. CDR3 in DNA: TGCGCCAGCAGCCAAGAGTCGGGTGCGCCTGAGCAGTTCTTC. Translation gives CASSQESGAPEQFF.

The gene calls are TRBV5-1 and TRBJ2-3; 7 bases are a match to TRBD2. The CDR3 sequence is 16 residues long. Trimming removed 0 bases from V and 2 bases from J; junction bases left unmatched: 6. Germline CDR1 and CDR2: SGHRS and YFSETQ. CDR3 loop: CASSLGLAASTDTQYF. CDR3 DNA sequence: TGCGCCAGCAGCTTGGGCCTAGCGGCATCCACAGATACGCAGTATTTT.

The rearrangement uses TRBV9 and TRBJ2-3; maybe TRBD1 (5 bases). This CDR3 has 14 residues. V lost 5 bases and J 2 bases, leaving 12 bases between the germline ends. Germline assignment: CDR1 SGDLS and CDR2 YYNGEE. CDR3 sequence: CASRQGTNTDTQYF. CDR3 DNA sequence: TGTGCCAGCAGGCAGGGAACTAACACAGATACGCAGTATTTT.

The chain is built from TRBV7-8 and TRBJ1-5; TRBD1 matches at 7 bases. The CDR3 has 15 residues. J was trimmed by 1 base and V by 6 bases; bases with no gene match: 6. Germline loops: CDR1 SGHVS, CDR2 FQNEAQ. CDR3 in DNA: TGTGCCAGCAGTTCCGACAGGGCAAGCAATCAGCCCCAGCATTTT. The encoded protein is CASSSDRASNQPQHF.

The V and J genes are TRBV29-1 and TRBJ2-1, with TRBD2 matching over 7 bases. The CDR3 is 11 amino acids. Germline loops: CDR1 SQVTM, CDR2 ANQGSEA. The V segment lost 5 bases and the J segment 10 bases; nucleotides outside the gene matches: 5. CDR3 DNA: TGCAGCGTTTCCCGGCGGGGGGAGCAGTTCTTC. Protein product: CSVSRRGEQFF.

The genes are TRBV18 and TRBJ2-2, with a weak D call TRBD1 (5 bases). Germline V gene sequence: CDR1 KGHSH, CDR2 LQKENI. Trimming cost V 0 bases and J 3 bases, with 5 bases left between them. CDR3 length equals 14 residues. The CDR3 coding sequence is TGTGCCAGCTCACCACCCAGGGACACCGGGGAGCTGTTTTTT. Translated, it gives CASSPPRDTGELFF.

This chain uses TRBV7-2 with TRBJ1-2; possible D gene TRBD1, 6 bases. V was trimmed by 4 bases and J by 7 bases, leaving 13 bases between them. The CDR3 is 13 amino acids. The germline gives CDR1 SGHTA, CDR2 FQGNSA. The CDR3 DNA follows: TGTGCCAGCAGCTCAGGAGGGGGTAGTGGCTACACCTTC. It encodes CASSSGGGSGYTF.

The chain employs TRBV6-1 and TRBJ1-5, with D possibly TRBD1 on 5 matching bases. The CDR3 runs to 13 residues. The V end was cut by 5 bases, the J end by 11 bases, with 16 bases between. The germline gives CDR1 MNHNS, CDR2 SASEGT. CDR3 amino acids: CASSPLRGGTQHF. The DNA for the CDR3 is TGTGCCAGCAGTCCATTGAGGGGTGGAACCCAGCATTTT.

The rearrangement uses TRBV18 and TRBJ1-4, with D unresolved. In germline, CDR1 is KGHSH, CDR2 LQKENI. The V gene lost 3 bases and the J gene lost 0 bases, with 11 bases spanning the gap. The CDR3 spans 16 residues. The CDR3 DNA sequence: TGTGCCAGCTCACCGTCGGGTGAAACAACTAATGAAAAACTGTTTTTT. It yields the protein CASSPSGETTNEKLFF.

V gene TRBV6-5 combines with J gene TRBJ1-1; weak D call: TRBD1 (5 bases). The CDR3 loop spans 13 amino acids. CDR1 is MNHEY, CDR2 SVGAGI, per germline. Deletions cut 6 bases from V and 3 bases from J, with 11 bases between. As DNA, the CDR3 is TGTGCCAGCAGGAGGGGCGCTCACACTGAAGCTTTCTTT. Protein: CASRRGAHTEAFF.